This T cell receptor (beta chain) is drawn from a study of identical twins' blood T cells. This clonotype was observed once. TCRdb itself ran the 5' RACE reads through MiXCR, one entry per CDR3 protein. The repertoire includes 350,000 to 400,000 distinct CDR3 sequences, 28% of them detected once, and 6.1% sits in the top ten. The CDR3 length is 11 residues. CDR1 and CDR2 from the germline V gene are SQVTM and ANQGSEA. The V gene lost 5 bases and the J gene lost 3 bases, with 7 bases spanning the gap. The rearrangement uses TRBV29-1 and TRBJ1-1; D gene uncertain. Specimen: PBMCs. This TCR came from a woman aged 18 to 55 in good health. The CDR3 is CSVWEDTEAFF. The CDR3 DNA follows: TGCAGCGTTTGGGAGGACACTGAAGCTTTCTTT.